These 23 T cell receptor beta chains were sequenced from one sample in a study of beta chain features in type 1 diabetes. Study outcomes and limitations: Patients with Type 1 diabetes showed moderately but significantly shorter TCRB CDR3s in all four CD4+ subsets.

The antigens these receptors bind are not known. Investigators reverse transcribed all isolated RNA, so they sequenced expressed TCRB transcripts. Assay: immunoSEQ multiplex PCR; the TCRdb copy retains only in-frame clones and omits some. The table includes hundreds of thousands of clones, 11% to 15% detected once. The sample comprised naive CD4+ T cells from blood. The receptor set was obtained from a man aged 18 to 29 with type 1 diabetes.

This clone was counted only a few times. CDR3 bases: TGCGCCAGCAGCTTGGAACAGGGGTTGGTTCAGTACTTC. Translated: CASSLEQGLVQYF. The chain couples TRBV5-1 to TRBJ2-4, with 7 bases matching TRBD1. CDR1 and CDR2 (germline): SGHRS, YFSETQ. The V segment lost 0 bases and the J segment 11 bases; nucleotides outside the gene matches: 5. The CDR3 contains 13 residues. The whole variable domain, filled in from reference TRBV5-1 and TRBJ2-4, reads KAGVTQTPRYLIKTRGQQVTLSCSPISGHRSVSWYQQTPGQGLQFLFEYFSETQRNKGNFPGRFSGRQFSNSRSEMNVSTLELGDSALYLCASSLEQGLVQYFGAGTRLSVL.

This clone was detected a few times. This chain links TRBV28 with TRBJ2-5, with TRBD2 identical over 12 bases. V was clipped by 6 bases and J by 5 bases; unmatched bases: 10. Germline lookup yields CDR1 MDHEN and CDR2 SYDVKM. CDR3 length: 16 residues. For the CDR3, the DNA is TGTGCCAGCAGGCTATCTCCTCTAGCGGGAGGGGAGACCCAGTACTTC. Its protein is CASRLSPLAGGETQYF.

V gene TRBV7-9 combines with J gene TRBJ2-1; D is undetermined. The germline CDR1 and CDR2 sequences are SEHNR and FQNEAQ (reference sequence). The V end was cut by 7 bases, the J end by 5 bases, with 12 bases between. This CDR3 is built from 13 residues. The CDR3 bases are TGTGCCAGCACGTTGGCTCATGACAATGAGCAGTTCTTC. Its protein product is CASTLAHDNEQFF. Full variable domain (remainder filled in from reference TRBV7-9 and TRBJ2-1): DTGVSQNPRHKITKRGQNVTFRCDPISEHNRLYWYRQTLGQGPEFLTYFQNEAQLEKSRLLSDRFSAERPKGSFSTLEIQRTEQGDSAMYLCASTLAHDNEQFFGPGTRLTVL.

This chain uses TRBV7-2 with TRBJ2-1; D gene uncertain. Germline loops: CDR1 SGHTA, CDR2 FQGNSA. This CDR3 is 12 amino acids long. V was clipped by 5 bases and J by 8 bases, with 10 bases between them. CDR3 DNA: TGTGCCAGCAGCCAATCCGGCTATGAGCAGTTCTTC. Protein sequence: CASSQSGYEQFF.

This clone was recorded a few times. Other DNA sequences in the sample encode the same CDR3. The chain uses TRBV7-3 and TRBJ2-4, with 11 bases matching TRBD1. The CDR3 spans 12 residues. V gave up 5 bases and J gave up 13 bases; unmatched junction bases: 4. Germline V lookup: CDR1 SGHTA, CDR2 FQGTGA. The CDR3 region has the DNA TGTGCCAGCAGCATGGACAGGGGGCTCCAGTACTTC. As protein: CASSMDRGLQYF. The complete variable domain, with remaining parts taken from reference TRBV7-3 and TRBJ2-4, reads GAGVSQTPSNKVTEKGKYVELRCDPISGHTALYWYRQSLGQGPEFLIYFQGTGAADDSGLPNDRFFAVRPEGSVSTLKIQRTERGDSAVYLCASSMDRGLQYFGAGTRLSVL.

J is TRBJ2-2 and V is TRBV6-5, with 8 bases identical to TRBD2. The CDR3 sequence is 14 residues long. From germline, CDR1 is MNHEY and CDR2 SVGAGI. V dropped 2 bases and J dropped 9; count of bases not matched to a gene: 5. CDR3 region: CASSYVAGLRELFF. In DNA form, the CDR3 reads TGTGCCAGCAGTTACGTAGCGGGATTAAGGGAGCTGTTTTTT.

The chain employs TRBV18 and TRBJ2-7, with 7 positions matching TRBD2. The trim removed 6 bases at V and 6 bases at J, leaving 8 bases unmatched. The V gene's germline CDR1 is KGHSH and CDR2 LQKENI. The CDR3 loop spans 13 amino acids. The CDR3 is CASSPPGGSEQYF. CDR3 sequence (DNA): TGTGCCAGCTCCCCCCCGGGGGGAAGCGAGCAGTACTTC.

This rearrangement joins TRBV20-1 to TRBJ2-7; D remains unclear. Germline-derived CDR1 and CDR2 are DFQATT and SNEGSKA (reference sequence). The CDR3 contains 11 residues. V gave up 6 bases and J gave up 0 bases, with 6 bases separating them. The CDR3 DNA reads as TGCAGTGCAGTGAGCTCCTACGAGCAGTACTTC. Translated: CSAVSSYEQYF.

CDR3 residues: CASSRAEEVPYEQYF. CDR3 nucleotide sequence: TGCGCCAGCAGCCGAGCAGAAGAAGTACCCTACGAGCAGTACTTC. The chain combines TRBV4-1 with TRBJ2-7; D unclear. V was pared by 4 bases and J by 2 bases, with 15 bases between. This CDR3 spans 15 amino acids. Germline values: CDR1 MGHRA, CDR2 YSYEKL.

This chain connects TRBV5-1 to TRBJ2-3; no reliable D call. Trimming took 1 base from V and 0 from J, leaving 3 bases between them. The germline V gene has CDR1 SGHRS and CDR2 YFSETQ. There are 13 residues in the CDR3. The chain's CDR3 is CASSLTSTDTQYF. The CDR3 DNA follows: TGCGCCAGCAGCTTGACTAGCACAGATACGCAGTATTTT.

This clone has more than one count but fewer than ten. The junction departs from germline at one end; a sequencing error may be responsible. The genes are TRBV15 and TRBJ2-7; TRBD1 might be the D (6 bases). This CDR3 region has 12 residues. Germline V gene sequence: CDR1 LNHNV, CDR2 YYDKDF (reference sequence). CDR3 amino acids: CATGRGIYEQYF. CDR3 nucleotides: TGTGCCACCGGCAGGGGTATCTACGAGCAGTACTTC.

This chain links TRBV5-8 with TRBJ2-5; TRBD1 is a possible D gene (5 bases). In germline, CDR1 is SGHTS, CDR2 YDEGEE. Trimming cost V 1 base and J 1 base, with 11 bases left between them. The CDR3 is made up of 15 amino acids. This CDR3 reads CASSLSYDSQETQYF. The CDR3 DNA is TGTGCCAGCAGCTTGTCGTACGACAGCCAAGAGACCCAGTACTTC. Complete variable domain (other parts from reference TRBV5-8 and TRBJ2-5): EAGVTQSPTHLIKTRGQQATLRCSPISGHTSVYWYQQALGLGLQFLLWYDEGEERNRGNFPPRFSGRQFPNYSSELNVNALELEDSALYLCASSLSYDSQETQYFGPGTRLLVL.

This chain uses TRBV10-3 with TRBJ2-5; D might be TRBD2 (5 bases). Germline CDR1 and CDR2: ENHRY and SYGVKD. The CDR3 is 15 residues long. V was trimmed by 8 bases and J by 0 bases, leaving 16 bases between them. The DNA for the CDR3 is TGTGCCATCTCCGACGTCACTAGTAACCAAGAGACCCAGTACTTC. Protein sequence: CAISDVTSNQETQYF.

V is TRBV4-3 and J is TRBJ2-3; D not resolved. Trimming shortened V by 0 bases and J by 0 bases, and 10 bases separated the two germline ends. Germline V gene lookup returns CDR1 LGHNA and CDR2 YSLEER. CDR3 length: 16 residues. The CDR3 DNA reads TGCGCCAGCAGCCAAGACAGACGCCCTAGCACAGATACGCAGTATTTT. Its translation is CASSQDRRPSTDTQYF.

The V call is TRBV30, the J call TRBJ2-6; 7 bases are shared with TRBD1. This CDR3 spans 21 amino acids. The V gene's germline CDR1 is GTSNPN and CDR2 SVGIG (reference sequence). Unmatched junction bases numbered 19, after V lost 2 bases and J lost 0 bases. The CDR3 sequence: CAWSIARDRAPISSGANVLTF. DNA of the CDR3: TGTGCCTGGAGTATCGCCAGAGACAGGGCCCCCATAAGCTCTGGGGCCAACGTCCTGACTTTC.

This chain links TRBV30 with TRBJ1-3; D might be TRBD1 (5 bases). V was trimmed by 4 bases and J by 3 bases, leaving 16 bases between them. CDR3 size: 15 residues. Germline assignment: CDR1 GTSNPN and CDR2 SVGIG (reference sequence). In DNA, the CDR3 is TGTGCCTGGAACAGCTTGGGGGGAGGTGGAAACACCATATATTTT. Translating gives CAWNSLGGGGNTIYF.

The chain uses TRBV7-2 and TRBJ2-6; 7 nucleotides align to TRBD1. The CDR3 loop spans 16 amino acids. After removal of 7 bases from V and 0 bases from J, the junction contained 6 bases not matched to a gene. Germline values: CDR1 SGHTA, CDR2 FQGNSA. The CDR3 protein is CASIQSGGSGANVLTF. The CDR3 coding sequence is TGTGCCAGCATCCAATCAGGGGGCTCTGGGGCCAACGTCCTGACTTTC.

This clone appeared a few times. The rearrangement uses TRBV4-2 and TRBJ2-7, with D tentatively TRBD1 or TRBD2 (5 bases each). This CDR3 is built from 17 residues. CDR1 LGHNA and CDR2 YNFKEQ come from the germline V gene. Trimming left V 0 bases short and J 0 bases short, with 15 bases between. DNA for the CDR3: TGTGCCAGCAGCCAAGATAGAGGGACGGGTCTCTCCTACGAGCAGTACTTC. This gives the protein CASSQDRGTGLSYEQYF.

This clone was counted a few times. The rearrangement joins TRBV21-1 to TRBJ2-7. TRBV21-1 is reported as a pseudogene. This CDR3 has 12 residues. CDR3 coding DNA: TGTGCCAGCAGCAAAGTACGTTACGAGCAGTACTTC. This gives the protein CASSKVRYEQYF.

The gene calls are TRBV10-3 and TRBJ2-1; D not resolved. This CDR3 region has 13 residues. Trimming took 10 bases from V and 6 from J, leaving 16 bases between them. CDR1 and CDR2 from the germline V gene are ENHRY and SYGVKD. The CDR3 is CATTLEPLNEQFF. DNA for the CDR3: TGTGCCACTACTTTAGAACCGCTCAATGAGCAGTTCTTC.

In this sample, this clone turned up a few times. The V call is TRBV7-9, the J call TRBJ1-2; D gene uncertain. V was pared by 11 bases and J by 3 bases, with 16 bases between. The CDR3 consists of 13 residues. The germline CDR1 and CDR2 sequences are SEHNR and FQNEAQ (reference sequence). CDR3 protein: CAAQRELDYGYTF. The CDR3 DNA sequence: TGTGCCGCACAACGGGAGTTGGACTATGGCTACACCTTC.

In its sample, this clone was seen a few times. The rearrangement links TRBV9 to TRBJ2-6; D is ambiguous. Trimming pared 3 bases from V and 3 bases from J, leaving 7 bases between. Germline values: CDR1 SGDLS, CDR2 YYNGEE. The CDR3 contains 14 residues. This CDR3 reads CASSADLGANVLTF. The CDR3 DNA reads TGTGCCAGCAGCGCGGATCTTGGGGCCAACGTCCTGACTTTC.

The rearrangement uses TRBV30 and TRBJ1-2; D gene uncertain. This CDR3 region has 12 residues. CDR1 is GTSNPN, CDR2 SVGIG, per germline (reference sequence). Trimming removed 2 bases at V and 8 bases at J, with 12 bases between. DNA for the CDR3: TGTGCCTGGAGTCCACCGGCAGGAGGCTACACCTTC. This gives the protein CAWSPPAGGYTF.